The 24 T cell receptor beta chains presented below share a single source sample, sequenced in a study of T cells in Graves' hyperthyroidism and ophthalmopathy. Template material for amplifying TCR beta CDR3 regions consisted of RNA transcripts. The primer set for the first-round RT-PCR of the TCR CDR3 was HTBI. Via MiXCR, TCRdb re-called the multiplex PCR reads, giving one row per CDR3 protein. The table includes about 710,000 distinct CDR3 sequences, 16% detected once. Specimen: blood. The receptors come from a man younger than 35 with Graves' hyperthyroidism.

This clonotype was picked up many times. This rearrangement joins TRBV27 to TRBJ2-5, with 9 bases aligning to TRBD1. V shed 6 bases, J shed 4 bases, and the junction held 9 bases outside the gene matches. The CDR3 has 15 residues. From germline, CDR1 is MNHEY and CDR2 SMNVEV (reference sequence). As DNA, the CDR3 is TGTGCCAGCAGCCTAGCCGGGACAGGGTTAGAGACCCAGTACTTC. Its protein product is CASSLAGTGLETQYF.

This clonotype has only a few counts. This CDR3 is CASSLGSVNTGELFF. DNA for the CDR3: TGTGCCAGCAGTTTGGGTAGCGTGAACACCGGGGAGCTGTTTTTT. The V and J genes are TRBV28 and TRBJ2-2, with a weak D call TRBD2 (5 bases). Trimming took 3 bases from V and 1 from J, leaving 9 bases between them. Per germline, CDR1 MDHEN and CDR2 SYDVKM. This CDR3 has 15 amino acids.

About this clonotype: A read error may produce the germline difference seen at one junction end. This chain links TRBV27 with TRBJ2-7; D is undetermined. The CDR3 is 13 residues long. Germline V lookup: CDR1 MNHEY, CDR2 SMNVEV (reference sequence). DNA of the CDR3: TGTGCCAGAAGTTTCCGAAGCTCCTACGAGCAGTACTTC. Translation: CARSFRSSYEQYF.

The CDR3 DNA follows: TGCGCCAGCAGCTTGGATGGAGGGGGCGCTTCCAATGAGCAGTTCTTC. Translated: CASSLDGGGASNEQFF. The V and J genes are TRBV5-1 and TRBJ2-1, with D possibly TRBD1 on 7 matching bases. In germline, CDR1 is SGHRS, CDR2 YFSETQ. This CDR3 spans 16 amino acids. The V end lost 0 bases, the J end lost 6 bases, and 16 bases lay between the germline ends.

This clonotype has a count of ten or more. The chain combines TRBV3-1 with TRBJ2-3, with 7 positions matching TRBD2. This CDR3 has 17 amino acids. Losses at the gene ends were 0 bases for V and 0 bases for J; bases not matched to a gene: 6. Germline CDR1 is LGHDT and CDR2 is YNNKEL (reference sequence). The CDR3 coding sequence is TGTGCCAGCAGCCAAGATGGAAGCGGGGCCAGCACAGATACGCAGTATTTT. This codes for CASSQDGSGASTDTQYF.

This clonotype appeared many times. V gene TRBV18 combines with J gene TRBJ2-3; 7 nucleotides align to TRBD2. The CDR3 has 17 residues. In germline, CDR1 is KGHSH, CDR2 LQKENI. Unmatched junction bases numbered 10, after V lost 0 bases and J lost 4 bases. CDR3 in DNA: TGTGCCAGCTCACCACCCGGGACTACCACAAGGCCAGATACGCAGTATTTT. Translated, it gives CASSPPGTTTRPDTQYF.

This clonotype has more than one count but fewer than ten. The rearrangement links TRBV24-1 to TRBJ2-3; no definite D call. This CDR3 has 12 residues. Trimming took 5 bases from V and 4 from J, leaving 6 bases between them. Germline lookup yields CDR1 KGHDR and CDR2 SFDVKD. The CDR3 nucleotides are TGTGCCACCAGTGCAACAGCAGATACGCAGTATTTT. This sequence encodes CATSATADTQYF.

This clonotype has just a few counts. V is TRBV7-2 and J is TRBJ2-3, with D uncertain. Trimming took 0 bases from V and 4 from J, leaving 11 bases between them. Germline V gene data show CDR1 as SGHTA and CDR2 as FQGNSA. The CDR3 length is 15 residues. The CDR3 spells CASSLAARPPDTQYF. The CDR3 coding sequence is TGTGCCAGCAGCTTAGCGGCGAGACCCCCAGATACGCAGTATTTT.

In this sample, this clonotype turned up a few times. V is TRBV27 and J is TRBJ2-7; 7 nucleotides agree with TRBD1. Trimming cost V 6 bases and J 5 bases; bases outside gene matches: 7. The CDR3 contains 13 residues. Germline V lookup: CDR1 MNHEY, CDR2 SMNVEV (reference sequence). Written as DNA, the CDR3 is TGTGCCAGCAGGCTACAGGGGTCCCACGAGCAGTACTTC. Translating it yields CASRLQGSHEQYF.

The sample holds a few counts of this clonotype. Here the CDR3 reads CARILPWEELEGYTF. CDR3 in DNA: TGTGCCAGGATCTTACCCTGGGAGGAGCTCGAGGGCTACACCTTC. This sequence joins TRBV6-1 and TRBJ1-2; D is undetermined. The CDR3 runs 15 residues. Germline assignment: CDR1 MNHNS and CDR2 SASEGT. V was pared by 9 bases and J by 8 bases, with 25 bases between.

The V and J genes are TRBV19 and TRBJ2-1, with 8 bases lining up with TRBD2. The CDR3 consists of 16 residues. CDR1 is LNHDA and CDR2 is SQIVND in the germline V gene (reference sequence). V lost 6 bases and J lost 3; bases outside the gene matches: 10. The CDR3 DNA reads TGTGCCAGTAGCCGATCTAGCGGGTTTGTCTACAATGAGCAGTTCTTC. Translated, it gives CASSRSSGFVYNEQFF.

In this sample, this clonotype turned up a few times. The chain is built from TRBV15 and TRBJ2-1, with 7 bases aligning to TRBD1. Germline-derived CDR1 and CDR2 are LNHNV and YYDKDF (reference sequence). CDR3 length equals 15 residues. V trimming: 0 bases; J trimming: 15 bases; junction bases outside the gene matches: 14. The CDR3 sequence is CATSRDSGTAIERFF. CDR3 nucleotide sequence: TGTGCCACCAGCAGAGATTCGGGGACAGCCATCGAGAGGTTCTTC.

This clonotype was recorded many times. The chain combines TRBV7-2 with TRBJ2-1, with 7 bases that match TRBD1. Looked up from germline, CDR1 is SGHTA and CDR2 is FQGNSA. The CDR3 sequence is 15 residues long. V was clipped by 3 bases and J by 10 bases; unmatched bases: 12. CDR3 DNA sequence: TGTGCCAGCAGCTTCTCGACAGGGCTCGGTTTGGAGCAGTTCTTC. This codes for CASSFSTGLGLEQFF.

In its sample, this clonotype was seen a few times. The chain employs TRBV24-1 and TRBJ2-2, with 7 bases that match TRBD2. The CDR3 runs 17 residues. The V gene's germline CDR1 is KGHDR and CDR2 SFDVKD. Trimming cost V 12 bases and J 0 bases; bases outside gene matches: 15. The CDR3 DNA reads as TGTGCCTCCGGAGAGGGCGTGGGACTACCGAACACCGGGGAGCTGTTTTTT. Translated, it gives CASGEGVGLPNTGELFF.

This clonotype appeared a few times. The CDR3 DNA sequence: TGTGCCAGCAGCGCCTATGGGGCCAACGTCCTGACTTTC. Its protein is CASSAYGANVLTF. The genes are TRBV12-3 or TRBV12-4 and TRBJ2-6; D is unresolved. This CDR3 has 13 amino acids. Trimming took 6 bases from V and 3 from J, leaving 6 bases between them.

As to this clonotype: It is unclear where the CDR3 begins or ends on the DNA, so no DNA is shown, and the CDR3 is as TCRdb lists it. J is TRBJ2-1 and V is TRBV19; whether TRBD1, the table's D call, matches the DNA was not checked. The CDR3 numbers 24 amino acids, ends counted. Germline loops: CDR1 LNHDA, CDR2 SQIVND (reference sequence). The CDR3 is CASARAGATMSSSSGQGRYNEQFF.

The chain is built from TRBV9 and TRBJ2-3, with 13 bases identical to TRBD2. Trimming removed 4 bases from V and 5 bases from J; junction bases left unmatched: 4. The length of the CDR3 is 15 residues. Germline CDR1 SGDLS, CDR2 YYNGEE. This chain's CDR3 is CASSLGLAGEDTQYF. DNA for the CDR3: TGTGCCAGCAGCCTCGGACTAGCGGGAGAAGATACGCAGTATTTT.

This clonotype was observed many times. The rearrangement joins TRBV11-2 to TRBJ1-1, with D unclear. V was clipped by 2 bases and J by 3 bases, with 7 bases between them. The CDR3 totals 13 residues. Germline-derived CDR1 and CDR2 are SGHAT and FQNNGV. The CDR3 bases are TGTGCCAGCAGCTTACTGGGTTACACTGAAGCTTTCTTT. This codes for CASSLLGYTEAFF. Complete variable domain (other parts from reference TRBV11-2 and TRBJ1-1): EAGVAQSPRYKIIEKRQSVAFWCNPISGHATLYWYQQILGQGPKLLIQFQNNGVVDDSQLPKDRFSAERLKGVDSTLKIQPAKLEDSAVYLCASSLLGYTEAFFGQGTRLTVV.

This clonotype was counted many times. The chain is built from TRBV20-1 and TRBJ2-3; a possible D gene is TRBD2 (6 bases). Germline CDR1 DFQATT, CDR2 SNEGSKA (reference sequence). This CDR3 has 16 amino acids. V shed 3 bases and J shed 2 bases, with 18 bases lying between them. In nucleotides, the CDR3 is TGCAGTGCTAGGGAGGCACTAGCAGCATTCACAGATACGCAGTATTTT. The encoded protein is CSAREALAAFTDTQYF.

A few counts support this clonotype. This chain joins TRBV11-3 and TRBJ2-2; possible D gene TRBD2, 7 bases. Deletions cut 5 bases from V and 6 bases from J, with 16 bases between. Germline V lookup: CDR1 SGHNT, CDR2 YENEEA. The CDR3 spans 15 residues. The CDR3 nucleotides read TGTGCCAGCAGCGCAGGAGGGGGAGGGGCCGGGGAGCTGTTTTTT. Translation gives CASSAGGGGAGELFF.

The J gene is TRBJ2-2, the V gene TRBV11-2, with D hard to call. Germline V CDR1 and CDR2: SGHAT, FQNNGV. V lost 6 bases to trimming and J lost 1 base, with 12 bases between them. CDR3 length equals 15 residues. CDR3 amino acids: CASRAIRMNTGELFF. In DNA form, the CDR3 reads TGTGCCAGCAGGGCAATTCGGATGAACACCGGGGAGCTGTTTTTT.

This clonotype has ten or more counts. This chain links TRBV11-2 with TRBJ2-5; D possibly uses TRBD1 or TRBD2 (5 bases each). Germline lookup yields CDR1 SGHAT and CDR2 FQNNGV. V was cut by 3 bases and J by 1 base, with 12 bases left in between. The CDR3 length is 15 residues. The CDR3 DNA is TGTGCCAGCAGCTTGACTACAGGTTTCCAAGAGACCCAGTACTTC. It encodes CASSLTTGFQETQYF.

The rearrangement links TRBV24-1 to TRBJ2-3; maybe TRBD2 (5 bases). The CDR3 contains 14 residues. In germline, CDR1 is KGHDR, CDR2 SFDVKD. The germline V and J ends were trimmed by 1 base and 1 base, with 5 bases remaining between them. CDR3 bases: TGTGCCACCAGTGATTTCGGGGGCACAGATACGCAGTATTTT. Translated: CATSDFGGTDTQYF.

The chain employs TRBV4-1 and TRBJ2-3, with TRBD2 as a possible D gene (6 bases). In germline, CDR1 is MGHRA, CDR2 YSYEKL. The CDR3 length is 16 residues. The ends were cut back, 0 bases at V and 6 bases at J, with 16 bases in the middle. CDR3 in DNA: TGCGCCAGCAGCCAAGATCTTGTGGGGGGTTACGATACGCAGTATTTT. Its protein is CASSQDLVGGYDTQYF.